These 27 T cell receptor beta chains originate from one sample sequenced in a study of Ad26.COV2.S vaccination and SARS-CoV-2 variants. Treatment denoted: about 20 received Ad26.COV2.S at low or high dose, single or two shots; 5 received placebo; per-sample allocation not given. Sampling was done on day 63 after the first vaccine or placebo injection. Sequenced by immunoSEQ multiplex PCR; TCRdb stores in-frame clones only, minus some. The sample carries around 420,000 clones, around nine tenths recorded once. Material: peripheral blood, obtained in a trial of Ad26.COV2.S vaccine versus placebo. The source is a person aged 18-60 years who received the Ad26.COV2.S COVID-19 vaccine or a placebo.

The CDR3 reads CSVAGGRSYGYTF. CDR3 nucleotides: TGCAGCGTTGCTGGGGGGCGAAGCTATGGCTACACCTTC. This chain joins TRBV29-1 and TRBJ1-2; tentatively, D is TRBD1 (6 bases). The length of the CDR3 is 13 residues. Germline lookup yields CDR1 SQVTM and CDR2 ANQGSEA. Trimming cost V 4 bases and J 4 bases, with 13 bases left between them.

There are a few counts of this clone. The genes are TRBV9 and TRBJ1-3; D remains ambiguous. Germline assignment: CDR1 SGDLS and CDR2 YYNGEE. This CDR3 is 14 amino acids long. The V gene lost 0 bases and the J gene lost 8 bases, with 12 bases spanning the gap. The CDR3 nucleotides are TGTGCCAGCAGCGTAGATCCCAACGGGTACACCATATATTTT. Amino acids: CASSVDPNGYTIYF.

The genes are TRBV7-2 and TRBJ2-7; D is possibly TRBD1 or TRBD2 (5 bases each). Germline V gives CDR1 SGHTA, CDR2 FQGNSA. The CDR3 runs 16 residues. Trimming stripped 1 base from V and 1 base from J, with 14 bases between. The CDR3 DNA reads TGTGCCAGCAGCTTAGGTCCCCCCGGGGCTTCCTACGAGCAGTACTTC. Protein product: CASSLGPPGASYEQYF.

The chain recombines TRBV2 with TRBJ2-6; the D gene is possibly TRBD2 (6 bases). V was pared by 6 bases and J by 2 bases, with 14 bases between. CDR1 SNHLY and CDR2 FYNNEI come from the germline V gene. CDR3 length equals 16 residues. The CDR3 spells CASSLLGGAGANVLTF. CDR3 sequence (DNA): TGTGCCAGCAGCCTTTTGGGGGGAGCTGGGGCCAACGTCCTGACTTTC.

The chain has TRBV6-1 and TRBJ2-1; TRBD1 might be the D (6 bases). The CDR3 is made up of 15 amino acids. The germline V and J ends were trimmed by 3 bases and 7 bases, with 16 bases remaining between them. Germline assignment: CDR1 MNHNS and CDR2 SASEGT. The CDR3 nucleotides read TGTGCCAGCAGTGATATCGGGACATCGGAGAATGAGCAGTTCTTC. This encodes CASSDIGTSENEQFF.

This chain uses TRBV18 with TRBJ2-4; D is unclear. The CDR3 spans 16 residues. Germline V lookup: CDR1 KGHSH, CDR2 LQKENI. V was pared by 2 bases and J by 0 bases, with 11 bases between. The CDR3, as DNA: TGTGCCAGCTCACCAGGAAAGGCGTTAGCCAAAAACATTCAGTACTTC. Translated, it gives CASSPGKALAKNIQYF.

The chain links TRBV9 to TRBJ1-3; D ambiguous. CDR1 is SGDLS and CDR2 is YYNGEE in the germline V gene. Trimming removed 8 bases at V and 0 bases at J, with 9 bases between. This CDR3 spans 13 amino acids. The CDR3: CASRGSSGNTIYF. The CDR3 DNA sequence: TGTGCCAGTCGTGGCAGCTCTGGAAACACCATATATTTT. Full variable domain (missing parts from reference TRBV9 and TRBJ1-3): DSGVTQTPKHLITATGQRVTLRCSPRSGDLSVYWYQQSLDQGLQFLIQYYNGEERAKGNILERFSAQQFPDLHSELNLSSLELGDSALYFCASRGSSGNTIYFGEGSWLTVV.

The chain links TRBV7-2 to TRBJ1-2; possibly TRBD1 for D (5 bases). Germline-derived CDR1 and CDR2 are SGHTA and FQGNSA. V lost 2 bases and J 10 bases, leaving 11 bases between the germline ends. CDR3 size: 12 residues. CDR3 DNA: TGTGCCAGCAGCTTATTGGGGCAGCACTACACCTTC. Translating it yields CASSLLGQHYTF.

The V call is TRBV7-9, the J call TRBJ2-1, with TRBD2 matching over 7 bases. The ends lost 7 bases at V and 5 bases at J; junction bases unmatched: 11. The length of the CDR3 is 15 residues. Germline CDR1 is SEHNR and CDR2 is FQNEAQ (reference sequence). CDR3 DNA sequence: TGTGCCAGCAACCCCCGAGCGGGACCAAACAATGAGCAGTTCTTC. Its protein product is CASNPRAGPNNEQFF.

V and J are TRBV7-2 and TRBJ2-7; D is uncertain. Germline-derived CDR1 and CDR2 are SGHTA and FQGNSA. Trimming removed 1 base from V and 3 bases from J, with 13 bases in between. The CDR3 extends over 15 amino acids. Written as DNA, the CDR3 is TGTGCCAGCAGCTTAGGGGTGGGGTTTGGCTACGAGCAGTACTTC. Encoded protein: CASSLGVGFGYEQYF.

The V and J genes are TRBV5-1 and TRBJ2-1; 9 bases fit TRBD1. The J segment lost 7 bases and the V segment lost 2 bases, leaving 4 bases of the junction unmatched. The germline V gene encodes CDR1 SGHRS and CDR2 YFSETQ. CDR3 length: 14 residues. CDR3 coding DNA: TGCGCCAGCAGCTTCCGGGACAGGGTGAATGAGCAGTTCTTC. This encodes CASSFRDRVNEQFF.

This clone has just one count. V gene TRBV5-4 combines with J gene TRBJ1-2; D call uncertain. The V gene lost 3 bases and the J gene lost 1 base, with 19 bases spanning the gap. Germline values: CDR1 SGHNT, CDR2 YYREEE (reference sequence). The CDR3 totals 17 residues. The CDR3 loop is CASSSDPDPILNYGYTF. DNA for the CDR3: TGTGCCAGCAGCTCAGACCCGGACCCTATCCTTAACTATGGCTACACCTTC.

The rearrangement uses TRBV10-2 and TRBJ2-3, with 8 positions matching TRBD1. CDR3 length equals 15 residues. The V gene end was trimmed by 4 bases and the J gene end by 2 bases; junction bases not matched to a gene: 5. Germline V CDR1 and CDR2: WSHSY, SAAADI. The CDR3 loop reads CASSVDRVNTDTQYF. The CDR3, as DNA: TGCGCCAGCAGTGTGGACAGGGTAAACACAGATACGCAGTATTTT.

The rearrangement links TRBV19 to TRBJ1-2; 7 nucleotides agree with TRBD1. Trimming removed 5 bases from V and 4 bases from J; junction bases left unmatched: 7. This CDR3 spans 14 amino acids. The germline V gene has CDR1 LNHDA and CDR2 SQIVND (reference sequence). CDR3 sequence reads: CASSVRQGSYGYTF. As DNA, the CDR3 is TGTGCCAGTAGTGTCCGACAGGGATCCTATGGCTACACCTTC.

This clone showed up just a few times. CDR3 in amino acids: CASSLTGTTYNEQFF. The DNA of the CDR3 is TGTGCCAGCAGCTTGACCGGGACAACATACAATGAGCAGTTCTTC. J is TRBJ2-1 and V is TRBV7-9; D may be TRBD1 (6 bases). V was shortened by 3 bases and J by 4 bases, with 13 bases between the two germline ends. This CDR3 comprises 15 residues. Germline lookup yields CDR1 SEHNR and CDR2 FQNEAQ (reference sequence).

This clone was recorded a few times. The CDR3 sequence is CAISESQGANYGYTF. For the CDR3, the DNA is TGTGCCATCAGTGAATCCCAGGGGGCTAACTATGGCTACACCTTC. The V gene is TRBV10-3, the J gene TRBJ1-2, with 7 bases aligning to TRBD1. The germline V gene encodes CDR1 ENHRY and CDR2 SYGVKD. This CDR3 has 15 residues. Unmatched junction bases numbered 4, after V lost 3 bases and J lost 0 bases.

J is TRBJ1-2 and V is TRBV30; no reliable D call. CDR1 GTSNPN and CDR2 SVGIG come from the germline V gene (reference sequence). The length of the CDR3 is 15 residues. V was shortened by 0 bases and J by 6 bases, with 17 bases between the two germline ends. CDR3 region: CAWSVSGWESNGYTF. In DNA, the CDR3 is TGTGCCTGGAGTGTCTCAGGCTGGGAAAGTAATGGCTACACCTTC.

This chain links TRBV28 with TRBJ2-7, with no clear D. V gave up 5 bases and J gave up 4 bases, with 6 bases separating them. The CDR3 totals 11 residues. CDR1 is MDHEN, CDR2 SYDVKM, per germline. CDR3 amino acids: CASSRRYEQYF. CDR3 nucleotides: TGTGCCAGCAGTCGCCGGTACGAGCAGTACTTC.

This clone came up a few times. The rearrangement links TRBV25-1 to TRBJ1-2; no reliable D call. The CDR3 has 12 amino acids. The germline V gene has CDR1 MGHDK and CDR2 SYGVNS. V was clipped by 4 bases and J by 2 bases, with 5 bases between them. The CDR3 nucleotides are TGTGCCAGCAGTGTCCCGAACTATGGCTACACCTTC. Translating it yields CASSVPNYGYTF.

This rearrangement joins TRBV5-1 to TRBJ2-1, with D tentatively TRBD2 (7 bases). Trimming removed 5 bases from V and 0 bases from J, with 12 bases in between. The CDR3 totals 15 residues. CDR1 is SGHRS and CDR2 is YFSETQ in the germline V gene. CDR3 nucleotide sequence: TGCGCCAGCAGTCGGGGGGCCTACTCCTACAATGAGCAGTTCTTC. Protein: CASSRGAYSYNEQFF.

The V gene is TRBV21-1, the J gene TRBJ1-6; TRBD1, the table's D call, lacks a check against the DNA. TRBV21-1 is designated a pseudogene. This CDR3 region has 15 residues. Here the CDR3 reads CASSSDREYNSPLHF. CDR3 sequence (DNA): TGTGCCAGCAGCTCAGACAGGGAGTATAATTCACCCCTCCACTTT.

The chain couples TRBV21-1 to TRBJ2-6; the D segment call TRBD1 is taken from the table without a DNA check. TRBV21-1 is a recognized pseudogene. The CDR3 consists of 19 residues. CDR3: CASSTLLDTGPLGANVLTF. The CDR3 region has the DNA TGTGCCAGCAGCACCCTACTAGATACAGGGCCTCTAGGGGCCAACGTCCTGACTTTC.

This clone was picked up one time. This chain connects TRBV11-2 to TRBJ1-3; possibly TRBD1 for D (5 bases). Germline V gives CDR1 SGHAT, CDR2 FQNNGV. V was pared by 6 bases and J by 0 bases, with 6 bases between. The CDR3 runs 13 residues. The CDR3 coding sequence is TGTGCCAGCAGTAGGGGCTCTGGAAACACCATATATTTT. Translated, it gives CASSRGSGNTIYF. The whole variable domain, filled in from reference TRBV11-2 and TRBJ1-3, reads EAGVAQSPRYKIIEKRQSVAFWCNPISGHATLYWYQQILGQGPKLLIQFQNNGVVDDSQLPKDRFSAERLKGVDSTLKIQPAKLEDSAVYLCASSRGSGNTIYFGEGSWLTVV.

The chain carries TRBV28 and TRBJ2-5; D could derive from TRBD1 or TRBD2 (5 bases each). CDR1 is MDHEN and CDR2 is SYDVKM in the germline V gene. The V and J ends lost 8 bases and 0 bases respectively, with 13 bases between them. This CDR3 has 14 amino acids. The CDR3 nucleotides read TGTGCCAGCGGTCAGAGGGGAGACCAAGAGACCCAGTACTTC. Residues: CASGQRGDQETQYF.

The rearrangement uses TRBV24-1 and TRBJ2-2; D remains ambiguous. CDR1 and CDR2 from the germline V gene are KGHDR and SFDVKD. V was shortened by 3 bases and J by 1 base, with 8 bases between the two germline ends. The CDR3 runs to 15 residues. The CDR3 DNA sequence: TGTGCCACCAGTGATCTAAGCTGGAACACCGGGGAGCTGTTTTTT. This encodes CATSDLSWNTGELFF.

The chain is built from TRBV19 and TRBJ2-7, with TRBD2 as a possible D gene (5 bases). Germline V gives CDR1 LNHDA, CDR2 SQIVND (reference sequence). Trimming cost V 3 bases and J 4 bases, with 13 bases left between them. CDR3 length: 14 residues. The CDR3 nucleotides read TGTGCCAGTAGTATGCAGGACTTGGCATACGAGCAGTACTTC. Translation gives CASSMQDLAYEQYF.

This chain joins TRBV18 and TRBJ2-2; 10 bases map to TRBD1. J lost 3 bases, V lost 3 bases, and 16 bases had no gene match. Germline V gene data show CDR1 as KGHSH and CDR2 as LQKENI. CDR3 size: 20 residues. CDR3 bases: TGTGCCAGCTCACCTTCCTTCGGGACAGGGGTGAGCGCGGACACCGGGGAGCTGTTTTTT. Amino acids: CASSPSFGTGVSADTGELFF.